This TCR beta chain stems from a study of cytomegalovirus exposure and HLA in healthy donors. CDR1 is SSHAT and CDR2 is FNYEAQ in the germline V gene (reference sequence). This CDR3 has 14 amino acids. A multiplex PCR was run with 60 Vbeta primers and 13 Jbeta primers. Profiling relied on immunoSEQ multiplex PCR, and the TCRdb table lists in-frame clones only, not all of them. The data contain 150,000 to 200,000 clones, roughly 83% of them singletons. Turning to this clone: What it binds is unknown. At one boundary the junction diverges from the germline segment, which might be a read error.

Study-wide points: As a later analysis showed, a missense DCLRE1C variant was linked to trimming of TCR beta V- and J-genes. A few chains tied to CMV proved CMV antigen-specific in vitro.

The sample consisted of PBMCs. V is TRBV7-7 and J is TRBJ1-6; the D gene is possibly TRBD1 (6 bases). This clonotype originated in a boy younger than 10 in good health and CMV-seronegative. The CDR3 sequence is CASSLGGPNSPLHF. CDR3 in DNA: TGTGCTAGCAGCTTAGGGGGGCCTAATTCACCCCTCCACTTT.